A selection of T cell receptor beta chains follows, all from one sample in a study of cytomegalovirus exposure and HLA in healthy donors. The protocol was immunoSEQ multiplex PCR, while the TCRdb copy is restricted to in-frame clones and leaves out a portion. The repertoire holds about 59,000 clones, with roughly four fifths as singletons. Sequenced material: PBMCs. Source of these receptors: a human donor in good health. Both conserved end residues are part of each CDR3. D genes are given only for firm matches. The listing skips clone size in some rows; elsewhere it reads once, few, many or a size class.

CSVEDRGGVETQYF,TGCAGCGTTGAAGACCGGGGCGGGGTAGAGACCCAGTACTTC,-,TRBJ2-5,-,TRBV29-1
CASSSPRQEPIEAFF,TGTGCCAGCAGTTCCCCCCGGCAGGAACCGATTGAAGCTTTCTTT,-,TRBJ1-1,-,TRBV28
CASSYSVALETQYF,TGTGCCAGCAGTTACTCGGTGGCTTTGGAGACCCAGTACTTC,-,TRBJ2-5,-,TRBV6-5
CSVVGGDYGYTF,TGCAGCGTTGTGGGGGGAGACTATGGCTACACCTTC,-,TRBJ1-2,-,TRBV29-1
CASSPTGVGYGYTF,TGTGCCAGCTCACCAACAGGGGTGGGCTATGGCTACACCTTC,TRBD1,TRBJ1-2,-,TRBV18
CASSPLSSGSSGANVLTF,TGTGCCAGCTCACCACTCTCTAGCGGGAGCTCTGGGGCCAACGTCCTGACTTTC,TRBD2,TRBJ2-6,-,TRBV18
CASSFGGRSQPQHF,TGTGCCAGCAGCTTCGGGGGGCGCAGTCAGCCCCAGCATTTT,-,TRBJ1-5,-,TRBV5-4
CATSRSYREKAFF,TGTGCCACCAGCAGATCCTACAGGGAAAAAGCTTTCTTT,-,TRBJ1-1,-,TRBV15
CAISESEGAQETQYF,TGTGCCATCAGTGAGTCAGAGGGGGCACAGGAGACCCAGTACTTC,TRBD1,TRBJ2-5,once,TRBV10-3
CASSSDRGFTNQPQHF,TGTGCCAGTAGTTCGGACAGGGGATTCACAAATCAGCCCCAGCATTTT,TRBD1,TRBJ1-5,-,TRBV19
CASSPRRADSYNEQFF,TGTGCCAGCAGCCCTCGGCGGGCAGACTCCTACAATGAGCAGTTCTTC,-,TRBJ2-1,-,TRBV11-2
CASSQSPLAGESEQYF,TGTGCCAGCAGCCAATCCCCCCTAGCGGGAGAGTCCGAGCAGTACTTC,TRBD2,TRBJ2-7,-,TRBV16
CASSVDRGAVVDTQYF,TGTGCCAGCAGCGTAGATCGGGGGGCCGTGGTAGATACGCAGTATTTT,-,TRBJ2-3,-,TRBV9
CASSSYSGGATYEQYF,TGTGCCAGCAGCAGCTATAGCGGGGGGGCAACCTACGAGCAGTACTTC,TRBD2,TRBJ2-7,-,TRBV7-2
CASSQENGGHNEQFF,TGCGCCAGCAGCCAAGAAAACGGGGGTCACAATGAGCAGTTCTTC,-,TRBJ2-1,-,TRBV4-3
CASSLEGTGRYEQYF,TGCGCCAGCAGCTTGGAGGGGACAGGGAGGTACGAGCAGTACTTC,TRBD1,TRBJ2-7,-,TRBV5-1
CARSSGEGLWEQYF,TGTGCCAGAAGCTCAGGGGAGGGACTTTGGGAGCAGTACTTC,-,TRBJ2-5,-,TRBV5-3
CASSLLQDPRGNTIYF,TGTGCCAGTAGTCTCCTACAGGACCCTCGAGGAAACACCATATATTTT,-,TRBJ1-3,-,TRBV19
CASSVTQDSLGTDTQYF,TGTGCCAGCAGCGTAACCCAGGACAGCCTCGGGACAGATACGCAGTATTTT,-,TRBJ2-3,-,TRBV9
CASSLGAGGYEQYF,TGTGCCAGCAGCTTAGGGGCAGGTGGGTACGAGCAGTACTTC,-,TRBJ2-7,-,TRBV7-2
CASSLEVQYNEQFF,TGTGCCAGCAGCTTAGAGGTCCAGTACAATGAGCAGTTCTTC,-,TRBJ2-1,-,TRBV11-2
CASRPGTSADTQYF,TGTGCCTCCCGCCCCGGGACTAGCGCAGATACGCAGTATTTT,TRBD2,TRBJ2-3,-,TRBV2
CASSSRGRKGSLNYGYTF,TGTGCCAGCAGCTCAAGGGGCAGGAAGGGATCCCTGAACTATGGCTACACCTTC,-,TRBJ1-2,few,TRBV7-2
CASTVGRGRYGYTF,TGTGCCAGTACGGTAGGCAGGGGGCGATATGGCTACACCTTC,TRBD1,TRBJ1-2,-,TRBV6-6
CAWGSGVAKNIQYF,TGTGCCTGGGGCAGCGGGGTAGCCAAAAACATTCAGTACTTC,TRBD2,TRBJ2-4,few,TRBV30
CASNGDSSYEQYF,TGTGCCAGCAACGGGGACAGTTCCTACGAGCAGTACTTC,TRBD1,TRBJ2-7,few,TRBV2
CATSGTGDYNEQFF,TGTGCCACCTCCGGGACAGGGGACTACAATGAGCAGTTCTTC,TRBD1,TRBJ2-1,-,TRBV19
CARRTGGSFLGYEQYF,TGTGCCAGGAGAACAGGCGGATCTTTTTTGGGCTACGAGCAGTACTTC,-,TRBJ2-7,-,TRBV5-3
CASSKNRDYNTQYF,TGTGCCAGTAGTAAAAACCGGGACTATAATACGCAGTATTTT,TRBD2,TRBJ2-3,-,TRBV19
CASSSGVTSGSDEQYF,TGTGCCAGCAGCTCCGGGGTAACTAGCGGGAGCGACGAGCAGTACTTC,TRBD2,TRBJ2-7,-,TRBV7-9
CASSPSGSGTGNPYEQYF,TGTGCCAGCAGCCCCTCCGGATCCGGGACAGGGAACCCCTACGAGCAGTACTTC,TRBD1,TRBJ2-7,-,TRBV7-9
CASSVAVGNLGGGEQFF,TGTGCCAGCAGCGTAGCCGTGGGGAATTTAGGGGGTGGTGAGCAGTTCTTC,-,TRBJ2-1,-,TRBV9
CASRPASGNTGELFF,TGTGCCAGCCGCCCGGCTAGCGGGAACACCGGGGAGCTGTTTTTT,TRBD2,TRBJ2-2,-,TRBV6-1
CAWNGQGNQPQHF,TGTGCCTGGAACGGACAGGGGAATCAGCCCCAGCATTTT,TRBD1,TRBJ1-5,-,TRBV30
CASSQQGHEQYF,TGTGCCAGCAGCCAACAGGGCCACGAGCAGTACTTC,-,TRBJ2-7,-,TRBV11-3
CASTTRGGEETQYF,TGTGCCAGCACCACGCGGGGGGGGGAAGAGACCCAGTACTTC,TRBD2,TRBJ2-5,-,TRBV6-5
CASSHGLAGVGTNEQFF,TGTGCCAGCAGCCACGGACTAGCGGGAGTTGGTACCAATGAGCAGTTCTTC,TRBD2,TRBJ2-1,-,TRBV4-2
CASKLAGGLLGETQYF,TGTGCCAGCAAGTTAGCGGGGGGGCTTTTGGGAGAGACCCAGTACTTC,TRBD2,TRBJ2-5,few,TRBV7-2
CASSTGRDSYEQYF,TGTGCCAGTAGTACAGGCCGGGACAGCTACGAGCAGTACTTC,TRBD1,TRBJ2-7,-,TRBV19
CASSNRTGTGYTF,TGTGCCAGTAGTAACCGGACAGGGACTGGCTACACCTTC,TRBD1,TRBJ1-2,once,TRBV19
CASSPEQGMNRYGYTF,TGTGCCAGCTCACCCGAACAGGGGATGAATCGTTATGGCTACACCTTC,TRBD1,TRBJ1-2,-,TRBV18
CASSPLAILLGSGNTIYF,TGTGCCAGCTCACCACTGGCAATTCTTCTAGGCTCTGGAAACACCATATATTTT,-,TRBJ1-3,-,TRBV18
CASSGQGTIRIVGYTF,TGTGCCAGCAGTGGCCAGGGGACAATTCGTATTGTGGGCTACACCTTC,-,TRBJ1-2,-,TRBV28
CASSSVGQGTYGYTF,TGCGCCAGCAGCTCCGTTGGACAGGGAACGTATGGCTACACCTTC,TRBD1,TRBJ1-2,once,TRBV5-1
CASSQAVSEIYGYTF,TGCGCCAGCAGCCAGGCGGTTTCGGAAATCTATGGCTACACCTTC,-,TRBJ1-2,few,TRBV4-1
CAISLQGLVYEQYF,TGTGCCATCAGCCTACAGGGTTTGGTCTACGAGCAGTACTTC,-,TRBJ2-7,-,TRBV10-3
CAWSAGDTQYF,TGTGCCTGGAGCGCCGGAGATACGCAGTATTTT,-,TRBJ2-3,-,TRBV30
CASSPFVGGLQDTQYF,TGTGCCAGCTCACCATTCGTGGGAGGGCTCCAAGATACGCAGTATTTT,TRBD2,TRBJ2-3,-,TRBV18
CASSVSGRGHEQYF,TGTGCCAGCAGTGTAAGCGGGAGAGGCCACGAGCAGTACTTC,TRBD2,TRBJ2-7,-,TRBV28
CASSLVSSGYNEQFF,TGCGCCAGCAGCTTGGTGTCTAGCGGCTACAATGAGCAGTTCTTC,TRBD2,TRBJ2-1,-,TRBV5-1